The 30 T cell receptor beta chains listed next were all sequenced from one sample in a study of shared clonotypes between healthy human individuals. Data came from immunoSEQ multiplex PCR; TCRdb stores just in-frame clones and leaves some out. In the table there are fewer than 1.4 million clones, about 84% of which are singletons. Sequencing was carried out using memory CD4+ T cells from PBMCs. The subset is: CD45RA-negative fraction. The origin of the receptors is a man aged 18 to 30 in good health. Some clones in this sample may be carry-over from other donors' samples.

This clone has a single count. The chain couples TRBV6-5 to TRBJ1-4; weak D call: TRBD1 (5 bases). The CDR3 consists of 15 residues. The germline V gene has CDR1 MNHEY and CDR2 SVGAGI. The germline V and J ends were trimmed by 0 bases and 4 bases, with 9 bases remaining between them. The CDR3 DNA is TGTGCCAGCAGTTACTCCCCGGGGCTTAATGAAAAACTGTTTTTT. The encoded protein is CASSYSPGLNEKLFF.

This chain connects TRBV5-6 to TRBJ1-1, with unresolved D. Germline CDR1 is SGHDT and CDR2 is YYEEEE. Trimming stripped 1 base from V and 1 base from J, with 8 bases between. CDR3 length equals 14 residues. CDR3 loop: CASSLSWGNTEAFF. In DNA, the CDR3 is TGTGCCAGCAGCTTGAGTTGGGGGAACACTGAAGCTTTCTTT.

V usage is TRBV4-2 and J usage is TRBJ2-7; D is undetermined. V lost 1 base and J lost 12, with 16 bases in between. Per the germline V gene, CDR1 is LGHNA and CDR2 is YNFKEQ. The CDR3 length is 13 residues. The DNA for the CDR3 is TGTGCCAGCAGCCAAGTAGTTGAGGCCCCTCGGTACTTC. The encoded protein is CASSQVVEAPRYF.

This chain uses TRBV6-5 with TRBJ1-5; TRBD1 is a possible D gene (5 bases). V shed 2 bases and J shed 4 bases, with 9 bases lying between them. The CDR3 length is 14 residues. Germline CDR1 is MNHEY and CDR2 is SVGAGI. The CDR3 DNA is TGTGCCAGCAGTTACAGAGGGGCTAATCAGCCCCAGCATTTT. This codes for CASSYRGANQPQHF.

The V and J genes are TRBV6-5 and TRBJ1-1; maybe TRBD1 (6 bases). Germline V CDR1 and CDR2: MNHEY, SVGAGI. Between the trimmed V and J ends, which lost 6 bases and 7 bases, there was a span of 12 bases. This CDR3 has 12 amino acids. CDR3 in amino acids: CASRGGGYEAFF. The CDR3 DNA is TGTGCCAGCAGAGGGGGGGGATATGAAGCTTTCTTT.

This chain uses TRBV5-1 with TRBJ2-5; D is ambiguous. Germline CDR1 SGHRS, CDR2 YFSETQ. CDR3 size: 13 residues. Deletions cut 5 bases from V and 5 bases from J, with 13 bases between. The CDR3 sequence is CASSSRALETQYF. In DNA, the CDR3 is TGCGCCAGCAGTAGCCGAGCGCTGGAGACCCAGTACTTC.

Written as DNA, the CDR3 is TGTGCCAGCAGTGAACAGGGGGCCGGGGAGCTGTTTTTT. Translated, it gives CASSEQGAGELFF. The V gene is TRBV6-4, the J gene TRBJ2-2, with 8 positions matching TRBD1. Per the germline V gene, CDR1 is MRHNA and CDR2 is SNTAGT. V lost 3 bases and J lost 6; bases outside the gene matches: 0. This CDR3 has 13 residues.

As regards this clone: Relative to the germline gene, one junction end is altered; a read error may explain this. The chain combines TRBV5-1 with TRBJ2-6, with D maybe TRBD1 (5 bases). Per germline, CDR1 SGHRS and CDR2 YFSETQ. The CDR3 has 17 amino acids. CDR3 in amino acids: CASSLGARTSEANVLTF. DNA of the CDR3: TGCGCCAGCAGCTTGGGGGCCAGGACATCTGAGGCCAACGTCCTGACTTTC.

There are a few counts of this clone. A much larger clone sits a single nucleotide away, making a read error possible. The chain carries TRBV27 and TRBJ2-7, with 8 bases aligning to TRBD1. Trimming took 3 bases from V and 1 from J; bases not matched to a gene: 2. This CDR3 spans 14 amino acids. Germline V gives CDR1 MNHEY, CDR2 SMNVEV (reference sequence). The CDR3 protein is CASSFWDRSYEQYF. CDR3 DNA: TGTGCCAGCAGTTTTTGGGACAGGTCCTACGAGCAGTACTTC.

This chain joins TRBV7-2 and TRBJ2-3; no reliable D call. Germline CDR1 reads SGHTA; CDR2 reads FQGNSA. CDR3 length equals 13 residues. With 5 bases removed from V and 2 bases from J, the gap between germline ends came to 8 bases. The CDR3 DNA is TGTGCCAGCAGCCCCTCAGACACAGATACGCAGTATTTT. This sequence encodes CASSPSDTDTQYF.

This clone was picked up a small number of times. The chain has TRBV6-5 and TRBJ1-1; tentatively, D is TRBD1 (5 bases). The CDR3 totals 16 residues. Trimming removed 2 bases from V and 2 bases from J, with 15 bases in between. The V gene's germline CDR1 is MNHEY and CDR2 SVGAGI. DNA for the CDR3: TGTGCCAGCAGTTACCGCCGGGACGGCATAAACACTGAAGCTTTCTTT. This codes for CASSYRRDGINTEAFF.

The V gene is TRBV18, the J gene TRBJ2-2; 14 bases match TRBD2. Germline V gene lookup returns CDR1 KGHSH and CDR2 LQKENI. The V segment lost 3 bases and the J segment 5 bases; nucleotides outside the gene matches: 8. The CDR3 length is 18 residues. The CDR3 loop is CASSPLGTSGSGTGELFF. For the CDR3, the DNA is TGTGCCAGCTCACCGCTGGGGACTAGCGGGAGCGGTACCGGGGAGCTGTTTTTT.

V and J are TRBV15 and TRBJ1-3, with 9 bases fitting TRBD1. There are 15 residues in the CDR3. Germline loops: CDR1 LNHNV, CDR2 YYDKDF (reference sequence). The V segment lost 5 bases and the J segment 3 bases; nucleotides outside the gene matches: 5. The CDR3 DNA is TGTGCCACCAGCCGGACAGGGGTTGGTGGAAACACCATATATTTT. This gives the protein CATSRTGVGGNTIYF.

This clone was recorded a few times. V usage is TRBV7-9 and J usage is TRBJ2-5; the D gene is possibly TRBD2 (6 bases). V lost 8 bases and J 1 base, leaving 11 bases between the germline ends. The germline V gene encodes CDR1 SEHNR and CDR2 FQNEAQ (reference sequence). This CDR3 contains 13 residues. As DNA, the CDR3 is TGTGCCAGCTCTTATAGCGGCCAAGAGACCCAGTACTTC. It encodes CASSYSGQETQYF.

The V and J genes are TRBV18 and TRBJ1-5; perhaps TRBD1 as D (5 bases). The germline CDR1 and CDR2 sequences are KGHSH and LQKENI. Trimming cost V 3 bases and J 2 bases, with 11 bases left between them. The CDR3 is 15 amino acids. CDR3 in amino acids: CASSPPGAGNQPQHF. The CDR3 coding sequence is TGTGCCAGCTCACCCCCCGGGGCGGGCAATCAGCCCCAGCATTTT.

This chain uses TRBV6-5 with TRBJ1-5; 7 bases are shared with TRBD1. After removal of 6 bases from V and 7 bases from J, the junction contained 9 bases not matched to a gene. Germline CDR1 MNHEY, CDR2 SVGAGI. The CDR3 runs to 14 residues. CDR3 bases: TGTGCCAGCAGGAGAGGGGGCGCCGAGCAGCCCCAGCATTTT. Translation: CASRRGGAEQPQHF.

To note about this clone: The sample has other DNA sequences that encode this CDR3 too. CDR3 nucleotide sequence: TGCAGCGCTCGCGGGACCTCCTACAATGAGCAGTTCTTC. Translating it yields CSARGTSYNEQFF. The V call is TRBV29-1, the J call TRBJ2-1, with D possibly matching TRBD2 (6 bases). The CDR3 totals 13 residues. Looked up from germline, CDR1 is SQVTM and CDR2 is ANQGSEA. V was trimmed by 7 bases and J by 0 bases, leaving 10 bases between them.

Remarks on this clone: Other DNA sequences from this sample encode an identical CDR3 as well. The chain is built from TRBV5-1 and TRBJ1-4; possible D gene TRBD1, 5 bases. From germline, CDR1 is SGHRS and CDR2 YFSETQ. V was cut by 0 bases and J by 6 bases, with 9 bases left in between. The CDR3 runs 14 residues. CDR3 protein: CASSLGQGHEKLFF. The CDR3 DNA sequence: TGCGCCAGCAGCTTGGGGCAGGGCCATGAAAAACTGTTTTTT.

The chain employs TRBV25-1 and TRBJ1-4; D remains unclear. V was clipped by 4 bases and J by 4 bases, with 13 bases between them. This CDR3 comprises 15 residues. The germline gives CDR1 MGHDK, CDR2 SYGVNS. CDR3 coding DNA: TGTGCCAGCAGTGTAAACCGCCCTATTAATGAAAAACTGTTTTTT. This gives the protein CASSVNRPINEKLFF.

The rearrangement links TRBV18 to TRBJ2-5, with a weak D call TRBD2 (5 bases). Trimming stripped 3 bases from V and 9 bases from J, with 14 bases between. The germline V gene encodes CDR1 KGHSH and CDR2 LQKENI. This CDR3 spans 13 amino acids. For the CDR3, the DNA is TGTGCCAGCTCACCCCTGGACTTGTCTCCCCAGTACTTC. Translating gives CASSPLDLSPQYF.

The rearrangement uses TRBV27 and TRBJ1-3; tentative D call: TRBD1 (6 bases). CDR1 and CDR2 from the germline V gene are MNHEY and SMNVEV (reference sequence). V lost 1 base, J lost 4 bases, and 17 bases lay in between. CDR3 length: 17 residues. This CDR3 reads CASSLYGGRGIGNTIYF. The DNA of the CDR3 is TGTGCCAGCAGTTTATATGGGGGGCGCGGTATCGGAAACACCATATATTTT.

The chain combines TRBV30 with TRBJ2-7, with TRBD1 matching over 10 bases. The CDR3 extends over 16 amino acids. Germline V gives CDR1 GTSNPN, CDR2 SVGIG (reference sequence). Germline trimming cut 1 base from V and 4 bases from J; bases unmatched to any gene: 10. The CDR3 nucleotides are TGTGCCTGGAGTGGATACCCCAGGACAGGGGGTTACGAGCAGTACTTC. Its translation is CAWSGYPRTGGYEQYF.

V is TRBV30 and J is TRBJ2-1; D may be TRBD2 (6 bases). CDR1 is GTSNPN, CDR2 SVGIG, per germline (reference sequence). The CDR3 has 13 residues. V shed 2 bases and J shed 1 base, with 6 bases lying between them. The CDR3: CAWSRESYNEQFF. The CDR3 DNA is TGTGCCTGGAGTCGGGAGTCCTACAATGAGCAGTTCTTC.

This sequence joins TRBV6-1 and TRBJ2-3, with 8 bases aligning to TRBD2. This CDR3 spans 13 amino acids. Germline V gene lookup returns CDR1 MNHNS and CDR2 SASEGT. V trimming: 1 base; J trimming: 9 bases; junction bases outside the gene matches: 3. This CDR3 reads CASSEGSGATQYF. CDR3 nucleotides: TGTGCCAGCAGTGAAGGTAGCGGGGCCACGCAGTATTTT.

This chain joins TRBV27 and TRBJ2-1; 10 bases are a match to TRBD1. The CDR3 has 17 residues. The germline gives CDR1 MNHEY, CDR2 SMNVEV (reference sequence). Germline trimming cut 3 bases from V and 4 bases from J; bases unmatched to any gene: 9. The DNA for the CDR3 is TGTGCCAGCAGTTTTTATTCTGGGACAGGGGCGTACAATGAGCAGTTCTTC. Amino acid sequence: CASSFYSGTGAYNEQFF.

The table lists this clone with a few counts. The rearrangement links TRBV2 to TRBJ2-2; TRBD1 is a possible D gene (6 bases). Germline V CDR1 and CDR2: SNHLY, FYNNEI. V was cut by 7 bases and J by 0 bases, with 12 bases left in between. The CDR3 length is 15 residues. CDR3 nucleotides: TGTGCCAGCAAGGTGGGGGCTTCGAACACCGGGGAGCTGTTTTTT. Translated, it gives CASKVGASNTGELFF.

This chain connects TRBV30 to TRBJ1-3; D is undetermined. This CDR3 has 12 residues. Germline V gives CDR1 GTSNPN, CDR2 SVGIG (reference sequence). V lost 2 bases and J lost 7, with 9 bases in between. CDR3 coding DNA: TGTGCCTGGAGTCCGGGCTTCAACACCATATATTTT. Its translation is CAWSPGFNTIYF.

Regarding this clone: Other DNA sequences in the same sample also yield this CDR3. The V gene is TRBV29-1, the J gene TRBJ1-1; a possible D gene is TRBD1 (6 bases). The CDR3 has 14 amino acids. CDR1 is SQVTM, CDR2 ANQGSEA, per germline. Trimming took off 1 base at V and 1 base at J, with 10 bases between the two ends. The CDR3 DNA reads as TGCAGCGTTGAAGGTGGGGGCTGGAACACTGAAGCTTTCTTT. This encodes CSVEGGGWNTEAFF.

In this sample, this clone turned up a few times. This chain connects TRBV6-1 to TRBJ1-2; the D is unclear. The CDR3 extends over 13 amino acids. In germline, CDR1 is MNHNS, CDR2 SASEGT. V was cut by 7 bases and J by 7 bases, with 16 bases left in between. The CDR3 bases are TGTGCCAGCATCCCCGGACTCGAAACTGGCTACACCTTC. Residues: CASIPGLETGYTF.

V and J are TRBV4-1 and TRBJ2-5; TRBD2 aligns across 16 bases. Losses at the gene ends were 2 bases for V and 1 base for J; bases not matched to a gene: 13. The CDR3 is made up of 21 amino acids. Germline V CDR1 and CDR2: MGHRA, YSYEKL. The CDR3 here is CASSQKLGTSGRVKAQETQYF. The DNA for the CDR3 is TGCGCCAGCAGCCAAAAACTTGGGACTAGCGGGAGGGTCAAGGCCCAAGAGACCCAGTACTTC.